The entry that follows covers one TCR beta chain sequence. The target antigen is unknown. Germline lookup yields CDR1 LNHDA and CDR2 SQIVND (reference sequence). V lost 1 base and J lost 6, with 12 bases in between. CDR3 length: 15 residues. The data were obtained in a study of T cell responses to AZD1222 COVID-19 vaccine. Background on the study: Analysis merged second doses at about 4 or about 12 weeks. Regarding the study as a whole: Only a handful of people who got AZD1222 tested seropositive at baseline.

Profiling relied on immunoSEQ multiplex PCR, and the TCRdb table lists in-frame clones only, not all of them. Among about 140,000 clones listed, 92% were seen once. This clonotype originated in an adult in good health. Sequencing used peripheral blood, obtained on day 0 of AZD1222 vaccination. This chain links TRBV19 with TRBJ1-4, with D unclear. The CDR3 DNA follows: TGTGCCAGTAGTATAGGTACGGCATGGGATGAAAAACTGTTTTTT. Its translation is CASSIGTAWDEKLFF. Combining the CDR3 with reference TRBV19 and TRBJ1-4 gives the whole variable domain DGGITQSPKYLFRKEGQNVTLSCEQNLNHDAMYWYRQDPGQGLRLIYYSQIVNDFQKGDIAEGYSVSREKKESFPLTVTSAQKNPTAFYLCASSIGTAWDEKLFFGSGTQLSVL.